Listed below are T cell receptor beta chains from one sample, sequenced in a study of cytomegalovirus exposure and HLA in healthy donors. Libraries were prepared by immunoSEQ multiplex PCR; TCRdb keeps only in-frame clonotypes and omits some of them. The data contain 140,000 to 150,000 clones, around 80% of them singletons. The material sequenced was PBMCs. The source is a boy aged 2-9 years in good health and CMV-seronegative. The CDR3 runs from the conserved cysteine through the conserved F or W. A D gene is named only where the DNA matches it firmly. The listing skips clone size in some rows; elsewhere it reads once, few, many or a size class.

TRBJ1-1 TRBD1 NA TRBV2 CASSVQGANTEAFF TGTGCCAGCAGTGTACAGGGGGCGAACACTGAAGCTTTCTTT
TRBJ2-7 TRBD1 NA TRBV7-8 CASSLGQGASGDEQYF TGTGCCAGCAGCTTGGGACAGGGGGCGTCTGGGGACGAGCAGTACTTC
TRBJ1-2 NA NA TRBV19 CASSIGFGYRIQMPNYGYTF TGTGCCAGTAGTATAGGCTTTGGTTACCGGATACAGATGCCTAACTATGGCTACACCTTC
TRBJ2-6 NA NA TRBV9 CASSVGGHSGANVLTF TGTGCCAGCAGCGTAGGGGGACACTCTGGGGCCAACGTCCTGACTTTC
TRBJ2-5 NA once TRBV5-5 CASRPLTSLETQYF TGTGCCAGCAGGCCCCTAACTAGTCTAGAGACCCAGTACTTC
TRBJ1-5 NA NA TRBV12-5 CASGLDTVGQPQHF TGTGCTAGTGGATTGGACACAGTCGGCCAGCCCCAGCATTTT
TRBJ1-3 NA NA TRBV5-8 CASSLSRSSGNTIYF TGTGCCAGCAGCTTGAGTCGGAGCTCTGGAAACACCATATATTTT
TRBJ1-2 TRBD1 NA TRBV28 CASRGTGGGYGYTF TGTGCCAGCAGGGGGACAGGGGGCGGCTATGGCTACACCTTC
TRBJ2-4 NA NA TRBV29-1 CSVEGGTNQHFSIQYF TGCAGCGTTGAAGGGGGCACGAATCAGCATTTTAGCATTCAGTACTTC
TRBJ1-1 TRBD1 NA TRBV6-1 CASNHRDRVSEAFF TGTGCCAGCAACCACCGGGACAGGGTCTCTGAAGCTTTCTTT
TRBJ1-1 NA NA TRBV4-3 CASSPGTNTEAFF TGCGCCAGCAGCCCGGGAACGAACACTGAAGCTTTCTTT
TRBJ2-1 TRBD2 NA TRBV5-1 CASSRTGTSGNFYNEQFF TGCGCCAGCAGCCGTACCGGGACTAGCGGGAACTTCTACAATGAGCAGTTCTTC
TRBJ1-1 NA NA TRBV18 CASSSRDTEAFF TGTGCCAGCTCCTCGCGGGACACTGAAGCTTTCTTT
TRBJ1-3 TRBD1 NA TRBV18 CASSPTGEHTSGNTIYF TGTGCCAGCTCACCGACAGGGGAGCATACCTCTGGAAACACCATATATTTT
TRBJ1-2 NA NA TRBV4-1 CASSQGAGVGYTF TGCGCCAGCAGCCAAGGGGCAGGGGTTGGCTACACCTTC
TRBJ2-5 TRBD2 NA TRBV27 CASSLSAGGRETQYF TGTGCCAGCAGTTTATCGGCGGGGGGGCGGGAGACCCAGTACTTC
TRBJ2-3 NA NA TRBV25-1 CATSFAPGRGGTDTQYF TGTGCCACAAGCTTTGCGCCGGGGAGGGGGGGCACAGATACGCAGTATTTT
TRBJ2-7 TRBD1 NA TRBV7-2 CASRRTGTGRYEQYF TGTGCCAGCAGGCGTACCGGGACAGGGCGTTACGAGCAGTACTTC
TRBJ2-5 NA NA TRBV15 CATSKSEGAIQETQYF TGTGCCACCAGCAAATCGGAGGGGGCGATCCAGGAGACCCAGTACTTC
TRBJ1-6 NA few TRBV5-1 CASSAGLGNSPLHF TGCGCCAGCAGCGCAGGGTTAGGGAATTCACCCCTCCACTTT
TRBJ1-1 TRBD1 NA TRBV10-3 CAIRQGEVDTEAFF TGTGCCATCAGACAGGGGGAGGTCGACACTGAAGCTTTCTTT
TRBJ1-2 TRBD1 NA TRBV29-1 CSPGAGQNGYTF TGCAGCCCAGGCGCGGGACAGAATGGCTACACCTTC
TRBJ1-1 NA once TRBV27 CASSFDESTEAFF TGTGCCAGCAGTTTCGATGAGAGCACTGAAGCTTTCTTT
TRBJ2-1 NA NA TRBV9 CASSVGPGAMAATFSYNEQFF TGTGCCAGCAGCGTAGGACCCGGAGCCATGGCTGCCACATTCTCCTACAATGAGCAGTTCTTC
TRBJ1-2 TRBD1 NA TRBV6-5 CASSPDRDDGYTF TGTGCCAGCAGTCCGGACAGGGATGATGGCTACACCTTC
TRBJ2-3 TRBD2 NA TRBV9 CASSQLQRGGPDTQYF TGTGCCAGCAGCCAACTACAGCGGGGGGGCCCAGATACGCAGTATTTT
TRBJ1-5 TRBD1 NA TRBV4-2 CASSQSGQEGGNQPQHF TGTGCCAGCAGCCAATCTGGACAGGAAGGCGGCAATCAGCCCCAGCATTTT
TRBJ1-5 NA NA TRBV5-1 CASSDHPGGPQHF TGCGCCAGCAGCGACCACCCGGGGGGGCCCCAGCATTTT
TRBJ1-3 TRBD1 NA TRBV2 CASSEPLGYGRDSSGNTIYF TGTGCCAGCAGTGAACCTCTAGGCTACGGGAGGGACAGCTCTGGAAACACCATATATTTT
TRBJ1-3 TRBD1 NA TRBV6-5 CASTYRQGGGNTIYF TGTGCCAGCACCTACAGGCAGGGGGGAGGAAACACCATATATTTT
TRBJ2-7 NA NA TRBV28 CASSLPGSSYEQYF TGTGCCAGCAGTTTACCGGGGAGCTCCTACGAGCAGTACTTC